Listed below are T cell receptor beta chains from one sample, sequenced in a study of cytomegalovirus exposure and HLA in healthy donors. Libraries were prepared by immunoSEQ multiplex PCR; TCRdb keeps only in-frame clonotypes and omits some of them. The repertoire consists of more than 200,000 clones, with 75% to 80% occurring once and the leading ten covering 1.5% to 2%. Sequenced sample: PBMCs. Receptors originate from a man aged 18 to 29 in good health and CMV-seronegative. Both conserved end residues are part of each CDR3. D genes are given only for firm matches. Some rows mark clone size as missing; the rest say once, few, many or name a class of expanded clone.

abundance: -; len: 16; v_gene: TRBV2; j_gene: TRBJ2-5; d_gene: TRBD2; CDR3nt: TGTGCCAGCGTAAAGCGGGCGGGAGGTTCCAAGGAGACCCAGTACTTC; CDR3aa: CASVKRAGGSKETQYF
abundance: -; len: 13; v_gene: TRBV7-2; j_gene: TRBJ1-2; d_gene: -; CDR3nt: TGTGCCAGCAGCAAATGGACGGGGGATGGCTACACCTTC; CDR3aa: CASSKWTGDGYTF
abundance: few; len: 14; v_gene: TRBV4-2; j_gene: TRBJ2-3; d_gene: -; CDR3nt: TGTGCCAGCAGCCAAGATAGCGGCACAGATACGCAGTATTTT; CDR3aa: CASSQDSGTDTQYF
abundance: -; len: 21; v_gene: TRBV4-3; j_gene: TRBJ2-1; d_gene: TRBD2; CDR3nt: TGCGCCAGCAGCCAAGATTTATTTGGACTAGCGGGAGTAGAAACCTACAATGAGCAGTTCTTC; CDR3aa: CASSQDLFGLAGVETYNEQFF
abundance: -; len: 15; v_gene: TRBV5-4; j_gene: TRBJ2-7; d_gene: TRBD2; CDR3nt: TGTGCCAGCAGTTTCCCGGGACTAGCGCAATACGAGCAGTACTTC; CDR3aa: CASSFPGLAQYEQYF
abundance: -; len: 14; v_gene: TRBV9; j_gene: TRBJ2-2; d_gene: -; CDR3nt: TGTGCCAGCAGACCCGGGACGAACACCGGGGAGCTGTTTTTT; CDR3aa: CASRPGTNTGELFF
abundance: -; len: 16; v_gene: TRBV7-2; j_gene: TRBJ2-3; d_gene: TRBD1; CDR3nt: TGTGCCAGCAGCTTAGCCGTACAGGGGGCGAGGGATACGCAGTATTTT; CDR3aa: CASSLAVQGARDTQYF
abundance: -; len: 15; v_gene: TRBV5-4; j_gene: TRBJ2-7; d_gene: TRBD2; CDR3nt: TGTGCCAGCAGCTTGGAGGCTAGCGGGAGCCACGAGCAGTACTTC; CDR3aa: CASSLEASGSHEQYF
abundance: -; len: 15; v_gene: TRBV7-2; j_gene: TRBJ2-7; d_gene: -; CDR3nt: TGTGCCAGCAGCCACCGGGACACATTCACCTACGAGCAGTACTTC; CDR3aa: CASSHRDTFTYEQYF
abundance: -; len: 15; v_gene: TRBV19; j_gene: TRBJ1-5; d_gene: TRBD1; CDR3nt: TGTGCCAGTATGGGACAGGGCTTTAGCAATCAGCCCCAGCATTTT; CDR3aa: CASMGQGFSNQPQHF
abundance: few; len: 17; v_gene: TRBV5-6; j_gene: TRBJ2-3; d_gene: TRBD1; CDR3nt: TGTGCCAGCAGCCGCGGCCGGGACAGGGGGCGCACAGATACGCAGTATTTT; CDR3aa: CASSRGRDRGRTDTQYF
abundance: -; len: 14; v_gene: TRBV9; j_gene: TRBJ1-3; d_gene: -; CDR3nt: TGTGCCAGCAGCGTAACAGACTCTGGAAACACCATATATTTT; CDR3aa: CASSVTDSGNTIYF
abundance: -; len: 17; v_gene: TRBV7-7; j_gene: TRBJ2-3; d_gene: TRBD2; CDR3nt: TGTGCTAGCAGCTTAGAGGGAGGTAGCGGGGATACAGATACGCAGTATTTT; CDR3aa: CASSLEGGSGDTDTQYF
abundance: -; len: 15; v_gene: TRBV2; j_gene: TRBJ2-1; d_gene: TRBD2; CDR3nt: TGTGCCAGCAGTGAACTAGCGGGACCTACAAATGAGCAGTTCTTC; CDR3aa: CASSELAGPTNEQFF
abundance: -; len: 13; v_gene: TRBV4-3; j_gene: TRBJ1-5; d_gene: TRBD1; CDR3nt: TGCGCCGGCAGCCGGGACAGGGCTCAGCCCCAGCATTTT; CDR3aa: CAGSRDRAQPQHF
abundance: -; len: 13; v_gene: TRBV5-6; j_gene: TRBJ2-5; d_gene: -; CDR3nt: TGTGCCAGCAGCAGACGTGAGGTCGAGACCCAGTACTTC; CDR3aa: CASSRREVETQYF
abundance: -; len: 17; v_gene: TRBV4-3; j_gene: TRBJ1-2; d_gene: -; CDR3nt: TGCGCCAGCAGCCAAGAAGGGGTGCTGGCAGGGGTTAATGGCTACACCTTC; CDR3aa: CASSQEGVLAGVNGYTF
abundance: -; len: 17; v_gene: TRBV6-1; j_gene: TRBJ2-3; d_gene: TRBD1; CDR3nt: TGTGCCAGCAGTGAAGTATTAAAGGGGGCCACCACAGATACGCAGTATTTT; CDR3aa: CASSEVLKGATTDTQYF
abundance: -; len: 13; v_gene: TRBV29-1; j_gene: TRBJ2-1; d_gene: TRBD2; CDR3nt: TGCAGCGTCGACCATAGCGGGAGAGATGAGCAGTTCTTC; CDR3aa: CSVDHSGRDEQFF
abundance: -; len: 15; v_gene: TRBV7-9; j_gene: TRBJ2-7; d_gene: TRBD1; CDR3nt: TGTGCCAGCAGCTTGCGAGGGGGCTTCCTTGACGAGCAGTACTTC; CDR3aa: CASSLRGGFLDEQYF
abundance: -; len: 15; v_gene: TRBV18; j_gene: TRBJ1-2; d_gene: TRBD1; CDR3nt: TGTGCCAGCTCACCACCCGGACAGGGCCTGAATGGCTACACCTTC; CDR3aa: CASSPPGQGLNGYTF
abundance: -; len: 18; v_gene: TRBV4-3; j_gene: TRBJ2-3; d_gene: TRBD2; CDR3nt: TGCGCCAGCAGCCAAGCCCGTTGGGGAGCGGGAGGGGCAGATACGCAGTATTTT; CDR3aa: CASSQARWGAGGADTQYF
abundance: -; len: 13; v_gene: TRBV6-5; j_gene: TRBJ2-7; d_gene: -; CDR3nt: TGTGCCAGCAGTTTCGGGACTGACTACGAGCAGTACTTC; CDR3aa: CASSFGTDYEQYF
abundance: -; len: 13; v_gene: TRBV2; j_gene: TRBJ1-1; d_gene: -; CDR3nt: TGTGCCAGCAGAGAACAGGGTTACACTGAAGCTTTCTTT; CDR3aa: CASREQGYTEAFF
abundance: -; len: 15; v_gene: TRBV7-6; j_gene: TRBJ2-7; d_gene: -; CDR3nt: TGTGCCAGCAGCTTAGGGGTAGGGGGCTCCTACGAGCAGTACTTC; CDR3aa: CASSLGVGGSYEQYF
abundance: -; len: 14; v_gene: TRBV7-3; j_gene: TRBJ1-1; d_gene: -; CDR3nt: TGTGCCAGCAGTCTTAGCGCCCTGAACACTGAAGCTTTCTTT; CDR3aa: CASSLSALNTEAFF
abundance: -; len: 14; v_gene: TRBV19; j_gene: TRBJ2-5; d_gene: -; CDR3nt: TGTGCCAGTAGCGCGACAGTACTCCAAGAGACCCAGTACTTC; CDR3aa: CASSATVLQETQYF
abundance: -; len: 18; v_gene: TRBV4-3; j_gene: TRBJ1-6; d_gene: TRBD1; CDR3nt: TGCGCCAGCAGCCAAGATCCCTACAGGGGGCTTGTAAGTTCACCCCTCCACTTT; CDR3aa: CASSQDPYRGLVSSPLHF
abundance: few; len: 13; v_gene: TRBV2; j_gene: TRBJ2-2; d_gene: -; CDR3nt: TGTGCCAGTAGACAGACGAACACCGGGGAGCTGTTTTTT; CDR3aa: CASRQTNTGELFF